This T cell receptor beta chain emerged from a study of regulatory T cells in long-lasting Graves disease. This clonotype was counted at least ten times. The authors built TCR beta libraries using iRepertoire HTBI primers and Arm-PCR of CDR3 regions. In TCRdb, the multiplex PCR reads were re-called with MiXCR into one record per CDR3 protein. The top ten hold over 7.5% of the sample, which has around 420,000 distinct CDR3 sequences, roughly 15% seen once. Germline CDR1 and CDR2: SGHAT and FQNNGV. V shed 4 bases and J shed 2 bases, with 15 bases lying between them. This CDR3 spans 15 amino acids. Time point specified: newly diagnosed GD, antithyroid drugs for less than 3 months. Generation of the TCR library employed RNA extracted from PBMCs. This sample was shared with a second study, whose subject was T cells in Graves' hyperthyroidism and ophthalmopathy. That source adds: Expanded thyroid clonotypes (above 0.001) were mostly also found in blood.

Here the sequenced sample was peripheral blood mononuclear cells (PBMCs), taken at new diagnosis, from a patient treated with antithyroid drugs. This chain connects TRBV11-2 to TRBJ2-7; the D call may be TRBD1 or TRBD2 (5 bases each). The clonotype was recovered from a woman between 40 and 55 years old with Graves disease. The CDR3 DNA follows: TGTGCCAGCAGCTCCCCAGAGGGGAGCCCCTACGAGCAGTACTTC. Amino acid sequence: CASSSPEGSPYEQYF.